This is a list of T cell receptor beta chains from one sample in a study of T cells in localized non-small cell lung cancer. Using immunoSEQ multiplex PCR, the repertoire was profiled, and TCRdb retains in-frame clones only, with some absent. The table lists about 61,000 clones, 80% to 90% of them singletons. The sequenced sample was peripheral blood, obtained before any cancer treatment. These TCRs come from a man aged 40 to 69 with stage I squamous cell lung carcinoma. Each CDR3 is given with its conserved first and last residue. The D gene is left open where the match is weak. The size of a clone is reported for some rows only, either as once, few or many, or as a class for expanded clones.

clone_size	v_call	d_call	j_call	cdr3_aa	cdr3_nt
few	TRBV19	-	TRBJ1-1	CASSIRDTEAFF	TGTGCCAGTAGTATTCGTGACACTGAAGCTTTCTTT
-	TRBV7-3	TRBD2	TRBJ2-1	CASSLTSGNVNEQFF	TGTGCCAGCAGCTTAACTAGCGGGAACGTCAATGAGCAGTTCTTC
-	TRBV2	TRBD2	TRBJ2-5	CASRTGLAGKEETQYF	TGTGCCAGCAGGACCGGACTAGCGGGAAAGGAAGAGACCCAGTACTTC
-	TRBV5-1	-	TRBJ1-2	CASSDVYGYTF	TGCGCCAGCAGTGACGTCTATGGCTACACCTTC
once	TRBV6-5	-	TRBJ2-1	CASTPTGRNEQFF	TGTGCCAGCACCCCCACGGGCAGGAATGAGCAGTTCTTC
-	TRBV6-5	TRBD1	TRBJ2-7	CASSGDSPLYEQYF	TGTGCCAGCAGCGGGGACAGCCCCCTCTACGAGCAGTACTTC
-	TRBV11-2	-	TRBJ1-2	CASSLLGQGFNGYTF	TGTGCCAGCAGCTTACTGGGCCAGGGATTTAATGGCTACACCTTC
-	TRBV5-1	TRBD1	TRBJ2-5	CASSSGQGSGETQYF	TGCGCCAGCAGCTCAGGACAGGGCTCGGGAGAGACCCAGTACTTC
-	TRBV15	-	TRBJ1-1	CATSRDNLVGTEAFF	TGTGCCACCAGCAGAGATAATTTAGTAGGTACTGAAGCTTTCTTT
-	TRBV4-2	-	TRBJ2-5	CASSQAIRTDQETQYF	TGTGCCAGCAGCCAAGCGATCCGGACAGATCAAGAGACCCAGTACTTC
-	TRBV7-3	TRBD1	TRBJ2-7	CASTPRDRGDEQYF	TGTGCCAGCACCCCCCGGGACAGGGGGGACGAGCAGTACTTC
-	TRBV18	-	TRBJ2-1	CASSPEPRISFEQFF	TGTGCCAGCTCACCAGAGCCCAGGATCTCGTTTGAGCAGTTCTTC
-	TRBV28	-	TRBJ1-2	CASSTENYGYTF	TGTGCCTCATCAACGGAGAACTATGGCTACACCTTC
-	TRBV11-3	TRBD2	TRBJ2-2	CASSMGLAGPGELFF	TGTGCCAGCAGCATGGGACTAGCGGGACCCGGGGAGCTGTTTTTT
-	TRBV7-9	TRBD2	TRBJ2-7	CASSLGLASSEQYF	TGTGCCAGCAGCTTAGGACTAGCCTCCAGCGAGCAGTACTTC
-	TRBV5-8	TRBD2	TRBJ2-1	CASSPWRESPTNEQFF	TGTGCCAGCAGCCCGTGGCGGGAGTCACCGACCAATGAGCAGTTCTTC
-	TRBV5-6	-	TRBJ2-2	CASRPQGRARAGELFF	TGTGCCAGCAGGCCCCAAGGCAGGGCGAGGGCCGGGGAGCTGTTTTTT
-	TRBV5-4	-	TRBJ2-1	CASSRALFEQFF	TGTGCCAGCAGCCGGGCCCTTTTTGAGCAGTTCTTC
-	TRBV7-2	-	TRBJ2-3	CASSLGAADTQYF	TGTGCCAGCAGCTTAGGGGCAGCCGATACGCAGTATTTT
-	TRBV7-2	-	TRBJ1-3	CASSPTENTIYF	TGTGCCAGCAGCCCTACAGAAAACACCATATATTTT
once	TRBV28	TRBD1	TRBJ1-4	CASSSQGAYEKLFF	TGTGCCAGCAGCTCCCAGGGGGCGTATGAAAAACTGTTTTTT
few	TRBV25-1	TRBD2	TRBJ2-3	CASSGLSGGTQYF	TGTGCCAGCAGTGGTCTTAGCGGGGGTACGCAGTATTTT
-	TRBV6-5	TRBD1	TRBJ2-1	CASSYSTGQEFYEQFF	TGTGCCAGCAGTTACTCGACCGGACAGGAGTTTTATGAGCAGTTCTTC
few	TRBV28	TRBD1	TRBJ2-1	CASSYLKYLGQDSYNEQFF	TGTGCCAGCAGTTACCTGAAGTACCTCGGACAGGACTCCTACAATGAGCAGTTCTTC
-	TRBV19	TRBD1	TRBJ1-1	CASTRDRVNTEAFF	TGTGCCAGTACCAGGGACAGAGTGAACACTGAAGCTTTCTTT
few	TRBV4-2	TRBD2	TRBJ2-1	CASSQGGLGDEQFF	TGTGCCAGCAGCCAAGGCGGACTAGGGGATGAGCAGTTCTTC
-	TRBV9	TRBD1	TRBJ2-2	CASSQARGQGAPTGELFF	TGTGCCAGCAGCCAAGCCCGAGGACAGGGGGCGCCCACCGGGGAGCTGTTTTTT
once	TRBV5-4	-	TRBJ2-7	CASSSDSYEQYF	TGTGCCAGCAGCTCGGACAGTTACGAGCAGTACTTC
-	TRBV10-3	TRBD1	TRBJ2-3	CAISGTGIADTQYF	TGTGCCATCAGTGGGACAGGAATAGCAGATACGCAGTATTTT
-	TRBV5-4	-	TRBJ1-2	CASSPSRVEGYTF	TGTGCCAGCAGCCCCTCGCGGGTGGAAGGCTACACCTTC
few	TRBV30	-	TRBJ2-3	CAWSVQGTDTQYF	TGTGCCTGGAGTGTCCAGGGCACAGATACGCAGTATTTT
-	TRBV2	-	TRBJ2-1	CASSELRGRLPAEQFF	TGTGCCAGCAGTGAATTACGAGGGAGACTACCGGCAGAGCAGTTCTTC
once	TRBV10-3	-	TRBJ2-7	CAINGGEGYEQYF	TGTGCCATCAATGGGGGAGAGGGCTACGAGCAGTACTTC
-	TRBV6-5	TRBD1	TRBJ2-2	CASSYRQGWTGELFF	TGTGCCAGCAGTTACCGACAGGGGTGGACCGGGGAGCTGTTTTTT
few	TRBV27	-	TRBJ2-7	CASGIQQYF	TGTGCCAGTGGAATTCAGCAGTACTTC
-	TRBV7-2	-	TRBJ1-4	CASSLSIQREKLFF	TGTGCCAGCAGCTTAAGCATCCAGAGGGAAAAACTGTTTTTT
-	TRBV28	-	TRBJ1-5	CASRENSNQPQHF	TGTGCCAGCAGGGAAAATAGCAATCAGCCCCAGCATTTT
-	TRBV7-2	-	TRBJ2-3	CASSSYITDTQYF	TGTGCCAGCAGCTCGTATATCACAGATACGCAGTATTTT
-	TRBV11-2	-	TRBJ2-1	CASSLDIAYNEQFF	TGTGCCAGCAGCTTAGATATAGCCTACAATGAGCAGTTCTTC
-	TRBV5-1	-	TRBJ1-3	CASSLSDGPHTIYF	TGCGCCAGCAGCTTATCCGATGGACCGCACACCATATATTTT
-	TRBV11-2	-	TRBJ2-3	CASSNTQYF	TGTGCCAGCAGCAATACGCAGTATTTT